This T cell receptor beta chain is from a study of cytomegalovirus exposure and HLA in healthy donors. CDR1 and CDR2 (germline): SGHKS, YYEKEE (reference sequence). Germline trimming cut 5 bases from V and 2 bases from J; bases unmatched to any gene: 8. This CDR3 comprises 16 residues. The PCR had 60 Vbeta and 13 Jbeta primers. Using immunoSEQ multiplex PCR, the repertoire was profiled, and TCRdb retains in-frame clones only, with some absent. The repertoire consists of around 270,000 clones, with 80% occurring once and the leading ten covering about 0.3%. The clonotype was recovered from a girl aged 2-10 years in good health and CMV-seronegative. The sequencing input was PBMCs. The V and J genes are TRBV5-5 and TRBJ2-5; 11 nucleotides agree with TRBD2. The CDR3 region has the DNA TGTGCCAGCAGGATGAAGACTAGCGGGGAACAAGAGACCCAGTACTTC. Translated, it gives CASRMKTSGEQETQYF.